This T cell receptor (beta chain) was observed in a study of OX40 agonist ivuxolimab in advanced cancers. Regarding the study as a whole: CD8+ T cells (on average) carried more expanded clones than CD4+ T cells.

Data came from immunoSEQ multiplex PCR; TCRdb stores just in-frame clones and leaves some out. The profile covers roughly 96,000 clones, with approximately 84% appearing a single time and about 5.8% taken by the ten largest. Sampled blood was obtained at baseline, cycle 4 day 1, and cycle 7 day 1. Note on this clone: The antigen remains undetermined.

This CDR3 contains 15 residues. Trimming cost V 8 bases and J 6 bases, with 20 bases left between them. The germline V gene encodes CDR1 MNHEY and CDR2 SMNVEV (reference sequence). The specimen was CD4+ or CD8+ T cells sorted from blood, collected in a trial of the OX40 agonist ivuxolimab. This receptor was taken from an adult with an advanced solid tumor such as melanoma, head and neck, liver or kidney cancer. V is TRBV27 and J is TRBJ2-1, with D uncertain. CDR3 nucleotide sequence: TGTGCCAGCGGGCCCCGAGGCTCCCCTTCCAATGAGCAGTTCTTC. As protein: CASGPRGSPSNEQFF.